A single sample gave rise to the 8 T cell receptor beta chains below, sequenced in a study of blood T cell repertoires in COVID-19. The repertoire was sequenced with immunoSEQ multiplex PCR; TCRdb's copy has only in-frame clones and lacks some. The repertoire holds approximately 240,000 clones, around 90% seen once, with roughly 0.8% in the top ten. The specimen sequenced was peripheral blood. The receptors derive from a man aged 30 to 45 with COVID-19, enrolled during active disease.

This rearrangement joins TRBV12-3 or TRBV12-4 to TRBJ2-6; D gene unclear. V was pared by 6 bases and J by 0 bases, with 3 bases between. This CDR3 spans 13 amino acids. This CDR3 reads CASSYSGANVLTF. The CDR3 nucleotides are TGTGCCAGCAGCTACTCTGGGGCCAACGTCCTGACTTTC.

The chain employs TRBV6-5 and TRBJ2-1; TRBD2 matches at 14 bases. Germline CDR1 and CDR2: MNHEY and SVGAGI. V trimming: 5 bases; J trimming: 9 bases; junction bases outside the gene matches: 6. The CDR3 totals 15 residues. Here the CDR3 DNA reads TGTGCCAGCAGTCCAGGACTAGCGGGGGGTATTGAGCAGTTCTTC. Residues: CASSPGLAGGIEQFF.

The chain is built from TRBV19 and TRBJ1-1; possible D gene TRBD1, 5 bases. Trimming pared 10 bases from V and 0 bases from J, leaving 15 bases between. CDR3 length: 14 amino acids. Germline V gives CDR1 LNHDA, CDR2 SQIVND (reference sequence). The DNA of the CDR3 is TGTGCCACGTCCCCTTGGGGCATGAACACTGAAGCTTTCTTT. Amino acid sequence: CATSPWGMNTEAFF.

The chain is built from TRBV3-1 (or the pseudogene TRBV3-2) and TRBJ2-5; 9 bases agree with TRBD2. Germline V gene data show CDR1 as LGHDT and CDR2 as YNNKEL (reference sequence). With 1 base clipped from V and 1 base from J, the junction kept 10 bases outside the gene matches. The CDR3 has 18 amino acids. The CDR3 region is CASSQVRGGGAPQETQYF. The CDR3 DNA is TGTGCCAGCAGCCAAGTTAGGGGCGGGGGGGCCCCCCAAGAGACCCAGTACTTC.

The chain combines TRBV6-5 with TRBJ2-5; D possibly corresponds to TRBD2 (5 bases). Germline V gene data show CDR1 as MNHEY and CDR2 as SVGAGI. This CDR3 has 16 residues. The germline V and J ends were trimmed by 0 bases and 1 base, with 12 bases remaining between them. CDR3 DNA: TGTGCCAGCAGTTACTCGGGAGCGGTCCCCCAAGAGACCCAGTACTTC. Its protein is CASSYSGAVPQETQYF.

A note on this clone: The same CDR3 is also encoded by other DNA sequences in this sample. The chain carries TRBV2 and TRBJ1-3; perhaps TRBD1 as D (6 bases). CDR1 and CDR2 (germline): SNHLY, FYNNEI. Trimming removed 4 bases at V and 4 bases at J, with 11 bases between. This CDR3 comprises 14 residues. CDR3 region: CASSVGGGGNTIYF. Here the CDR3 DNA reads TGTGCCAGCAGTGTTGGGGGCGGCGGAAACACCATATATTTT.

The CDR3 region is CASSLALNYGYTF. The CDR3, as DNA: TGCGCCAGCAGCTTGGCCTTGAACTATGGCTACACCTTC. The rearrangement links TRBV5-1 to TRBJ1-2; D call uncertain. Germline CDR1 and CDR2: SGHRS and YFSETQ. V was pared by 0 bases and J by 2 bases, with 5 bases between. The CDR3 is made up of 13 amino acids.

The gene calls are TRBV5-1 and TRBJ1-6, with 8 nucleotides matching TRBD1. The V and J ends lost 4 bases and 5 bases, in that order; junction bases with no gene match: 2. The CDR3 is 14 residues long. The germline V gene has CDR1 SGHRS and CDR2 YFSETQ. CDR3 sequence (DNA): TGCGCCAGCAGCCAACAGGGGGATAATTCACCCCTCCACTTT. This encodes CASSQQGDNSPLHF. Variable domain in full (rest from reference TRBV5-1 and TRBJ1-6): KAGVTQTPRYLIKTRGQQVTLSCSPISGHRSVSWYQQTPGQGLQFLFEYFSETQRNKGNFPGRFSGRQFSNSRSEMNVSTLELGDSALYLCASSQQGDNSPLHFGNGTRLTVT.